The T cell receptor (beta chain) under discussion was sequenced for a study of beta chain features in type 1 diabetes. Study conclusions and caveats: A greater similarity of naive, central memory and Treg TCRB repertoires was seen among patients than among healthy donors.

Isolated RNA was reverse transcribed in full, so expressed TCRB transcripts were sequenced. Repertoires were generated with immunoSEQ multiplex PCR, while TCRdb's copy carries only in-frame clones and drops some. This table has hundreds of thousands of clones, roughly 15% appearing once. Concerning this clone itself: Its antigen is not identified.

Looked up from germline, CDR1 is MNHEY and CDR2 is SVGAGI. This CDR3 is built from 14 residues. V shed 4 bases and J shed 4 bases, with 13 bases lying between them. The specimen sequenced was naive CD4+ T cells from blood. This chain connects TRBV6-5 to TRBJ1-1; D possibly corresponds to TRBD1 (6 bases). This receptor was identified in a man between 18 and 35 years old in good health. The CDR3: CASSSWTASTEAFF. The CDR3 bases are TGTGCCAGCAGTTCTTGGACAGCCAGCACTGAAGCTTTCTTT.